The clone carrying this TCR beta chain was observed many times. TCRdb used MiXCR to reprocess the 5' RACE reads, holding one entry per CDR3 protein. This table holds 140,000 to 150,000 distinct CDR3 sequences, around 3.5% found once. The data were obtained in a study of identical twins. CDR3 size: 14 residues. V was trimmed by 6 bases and J by 1 base, leaving 13 bases between them. Germline V lookup: CDR1 DFQATT, CDR2 SNEGSKA (reference sequence). The sample consisted of memory T cells sorted from blood. The sequence came from a man in his late teens or twenties in good health. The V and J genes are TRBV20-1 and TRBJ1-5; possibly TRBD1 for D (5 bases). The CDR3 sequence is CSATDGGSNQPQHF. The CDR3 bases are TGCAGTGCAACCGACGGGGGAAGCAATCAGCCCCAGCATTTT.